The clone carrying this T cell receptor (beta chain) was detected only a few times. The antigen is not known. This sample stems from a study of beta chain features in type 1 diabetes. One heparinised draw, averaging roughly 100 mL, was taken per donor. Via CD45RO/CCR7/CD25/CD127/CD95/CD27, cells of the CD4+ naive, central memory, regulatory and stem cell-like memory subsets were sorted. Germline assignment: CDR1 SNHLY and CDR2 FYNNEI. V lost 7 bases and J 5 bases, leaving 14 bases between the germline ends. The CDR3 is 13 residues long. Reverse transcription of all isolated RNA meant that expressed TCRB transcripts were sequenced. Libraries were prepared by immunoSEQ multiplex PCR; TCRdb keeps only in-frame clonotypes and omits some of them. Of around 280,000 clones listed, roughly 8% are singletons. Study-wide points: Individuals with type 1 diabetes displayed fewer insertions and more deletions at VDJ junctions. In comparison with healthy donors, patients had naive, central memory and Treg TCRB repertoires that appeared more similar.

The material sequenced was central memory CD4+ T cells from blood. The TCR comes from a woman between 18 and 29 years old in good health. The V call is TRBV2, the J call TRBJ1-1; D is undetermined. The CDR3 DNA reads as TGTGCCAGCAAAGAAGTGAGGGAGACTGAAGCTTTCTTT. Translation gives CASKEVRETEAFF.